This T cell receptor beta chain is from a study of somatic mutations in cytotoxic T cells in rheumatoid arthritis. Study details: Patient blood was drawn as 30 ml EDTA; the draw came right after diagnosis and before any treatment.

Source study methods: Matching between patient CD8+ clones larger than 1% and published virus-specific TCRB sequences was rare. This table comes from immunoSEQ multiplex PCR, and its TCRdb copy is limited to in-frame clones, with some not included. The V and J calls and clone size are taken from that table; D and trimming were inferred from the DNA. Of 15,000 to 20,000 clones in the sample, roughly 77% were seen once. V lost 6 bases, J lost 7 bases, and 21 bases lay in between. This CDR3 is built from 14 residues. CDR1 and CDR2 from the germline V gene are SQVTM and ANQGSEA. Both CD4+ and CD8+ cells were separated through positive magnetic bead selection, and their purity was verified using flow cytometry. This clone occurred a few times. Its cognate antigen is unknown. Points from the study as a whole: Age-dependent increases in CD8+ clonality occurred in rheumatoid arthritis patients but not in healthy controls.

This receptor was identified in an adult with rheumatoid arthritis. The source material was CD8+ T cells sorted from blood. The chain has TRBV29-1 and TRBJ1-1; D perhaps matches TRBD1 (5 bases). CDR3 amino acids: CSVTPGTVSHEAFF. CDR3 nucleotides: TGCAGCGTGACCCCAGGGACCGTGAGTCATGAAGCTTTCTTT. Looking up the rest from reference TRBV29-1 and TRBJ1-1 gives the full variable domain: SAVISQKPSRDICQRGTSLTIQCQVDSQVTMMFWYRQQPGQSLTLIATANQGSEATYESGFVIDKFPISRPNLTFSTLTVSNMSPEDSSIYLCSVTPGTVSHEAFFGQGTRLTVV.